Listed below are T cell receptor beta chains from one sample, sequenced in a study of cytomegalovirus exposure and HLA in healthy donors. TCRdb's copy holds only in-frame clones and misses some; the assay was immunoSEQ multiplex PCR. Among under 200,000 clones, 70% to 90% were seen once, and the ten largest hold approximately 2%. Input material: PBMCs. Every receptor here comes from a young woman in good health and CMV-seronegative. Both conserved end residues are part of each CDR3. A D gene is named only where the DNA matches it firmly. Expanded clones are given a class, and other clones once, few, many or no size at all.

cdr3_nt: TGCGCCAGCAGATTCTCGACAGGGGAAACTGAAGCTTTCTTT; cdr3_aa: CASRFSTGETEAFF; clone_size: -; v_call: TRBV5-1; d_call: TRBD1; j_call: TRBJ1-1
cdr3_nt: TGTGCCACCAGCAGAGATCAATCGGGTGTCGGTCAGCCCCAGCATTTT; cdr3_aa: CATSRDQSGVGQPQHF; clone_size: -; v_call: TRBV15; d_call: -; j_call: TRBJ1-5
cdr3_nt: TGTGCCAGCCTATGGACTAGCGGTAACATTCAGTACTTC; cdr3_aa: CASLWTSGNIQYF; clone_size: -; v_call: TRBV6-6; d_call: TRBD2; j_call: TRBJ2-4
cdr3_nt: TGTGCCAGCAGCGTTGGGACAAGCAATCAGCCCCAGCATTTT; cdr3_aa: CASSVGTSNQPQHF; clone_size: -; v_call: TRBV7-9; d_call: -; j_call: TRBJ1-5
cdr3_nt: TGCGCCAGCAGCCTAATAGCGGGGGGGCCCCATGAGCAGTTCTTC; cdr3_aa: CASSLIAGGPHEQFF; clone_size: -; v_call: TRBV4-1; d_call: TRBD2; j_call: TRBJ2-1
cdr3_nt: TGTGCCAGCAGTGAACTAGCGTCTAGCACAGATACGCAGTATTTT; cdr3_aa: CASSELASSTDTQYF; clone_size: few; v_call: TRBV2; d_call: -; j_call: TRBJ2-3
cdr3_nt: TGTGCCAGCAGCCCTCAGGGGGGGAACACTGAAGCTTTCTTT; cdr3_aa: CASSPQGGNTEAFF; clone_size: -; v_call: TRBV7-3; d_call: TRBD1; j_call: TRBJ1-1
cdr3_nt: TGTGCCAGCAGAAACACAGGGGGAACTGAAGCTTTCTTT; cdr3_aa: CASRNTGGTEAFF; clone_size: -; v_call: TRBV28; d_call: TRBD1; j_call: TRBJ1-1
cdr3_nt: TGTGCCAGCAGGCGGGGGGGCGTGAACACTGAAGCTTTCTTT; cdr3_aa: CASRRGGVNTEAFF; clone_size: once; v_call: TRBV2; d_call: -; j_call: TRBJ1-1
cdr3_nt: TGTGCCTGGAGTGCGGGACAGGGGGTTCTCCACGAGCAGTACTTC; cdr3_aa: CAWSAGQGVLHEQYF; clone_size: -; v_call: TRBV30; d_call: TRBD1; j_call: TRBJ2-7
cdr3_nt: TGTGCCAGCAGCCCCGGACAGGGACCGTATGGCTACACCTTC; cdr3_aa: CASSPGQGPYGYTF; clone_size: -; v_call: TRBV9; d_call: TRBD1; j_call: TRBJ1-2
cdr3_nt: TGTGCCAGCTCACTCAACCCGACTAGCACATTAGGAGATACGCAGTATTTT; cdr3_aa: CASSLNPTSTLGDTQYF; clone_size: few; v_call: TRBV18; d_call: TRBD2; j_call: TRBJ2-3
cdr3_nt: TGTGCCAGCAGCCCCCTAGGGGGTAGGACTGAAGCTTTCTTT; cdr3_aa: CASSPLGGRTEAFF; clone_size: -; v_call: TRBV27; d_call: -; j_call: TRBJ1-1
cdr3_nt: TGTGCCAGCAGTGCTCCTATAGGCGGGGAAGGCTACACCTTC; cdr3_aa: CASSAPIGGEGYTF; clone_size: -; v_call: TRBV25-1; d_call: -; j_call: TRBJ1-2
cdr3_nt: TGTGCCAGCTCAAAAGACAGGGTATCTGAAGCTTTCTTT; cdr3_aa: CASSKDRVSEAFF; clone_size: -; v_call: TRBV18; d_call: TRBD1; j_call: TRBJ1-1
cdr3_nt: TGCGCCAGCAAACCGGGACAAGTCTCAGATACGCAGTATTTT; cdr3_aa: CASKPGQVSDTQYF; clone_size: -; v_call: TRBV4-1; d_call: -; j_call: TRBJ2-3
cdr3_nt: TGCAGCGTTGCGGCTGGGGCCAACGTCCTGACTTTC; cdr3_aa: CSVAAGANVLTF; clone_size: once; v_call: TRBV29-1; d_call: -; j_call: TRBJ2-6
cdr3_nt: TGTGCCAGCGGAACAGGGGCCCCGAACACTGAAGCTTTCTTT; cdr3_aa: CASGTGAPNTEAFF; clone_size: -; v_call: TRBV2; d_call: TRBD1; j_call: TRBJ1-1
cdr3_nt: TGTGCCTGGAGTACTCCCGGGACGGGGGGCGATGGCTACACCTTC; cdr3_aa: CAWSTPGTGGDGYTF; clone_size: once; v_call: TRBV30; d_call: -; j_call: TRBJ1-2
cdr3_nt: TGTGCCTTATTTGAGCAGTACTTC; cdr3_aa: CALFEQYF; clone_size: -; v_call: TRBV7-5; d_call: -; j_call: TRBJ2-7
cdr3_nt: TGTGCCAGCAGTTTATCAAACCAGGAGGACGAGCAGTACTTC; cdr3_aa: CASSLSNQEDEQYF; clone_size: -; v_call: TRBV28; d_call: -; j_call: TRBJ2-7
cdr3_nt: TGTGCCAGTGGAGCGGACGGATTCTCCTATAATTCACCCCTCCACTTT; cdr3_aa: CASGADGFSYNSPLHF; clone_size: -; v_call: TRBV19; d_call: -; j_call: TRBJ1-6
cdr3_nt: TGTGCCAGCGTCCCCCTTTACCCAGGAGGTGAGCAGTACTTC; cdr3_aa: CASVPLYPGGEQYF; clone_size: -; v_call: TRBV2; d_call: -; j_call: TRBJ2-7
cdr3_nt: TGTGCCAGCAGCTTAGGCGGGGGGAATGAGCAGTTCTTC; cdr3_aa: CASSLGGGNEQFF; clone_size: -; v_call: TRBV11-2; d_call: TRBD2; j_call: TRBJ2-1
cdr3_nt: TGTGCCAGCAGCGTTTCGGACTTCCAAGAGACCCAGTACTTC; cdr3_aa: CASSVSDFQETQYF; clone_size: once; v_call: TRBV9; d_call: -; j_call: TRBJ2-5
cdr3_nt: TGTGCCAGCAGTGAAGCTCAGGGACAGAGCACTGAAGCTTTCTTT; cdr3_aa: CASSEAQGQSTEAFF; clone_size: few; v_call: TRBV6-1; d_call: TRBD1; j_call: TRBJ1-1
cdr3_nt: TGTGCCAGCTCACCACGCGGACTAGGAGGTGGCACCGGGGAGCTGTTTTTT; cdr3_aa: CASSPRGLGGGTGELFF; clone_size: once; v_call: TRBV18; d_call: TRBD2; j_call: TRBJ2-2
cdr3_nt: TGTGCCAGCAGTGAAGCGCGGGGGGGCGGCGAGCAGTACTTC; cdr3_aa: CASSEARGGGEQYF; clone_size: -; v_call: TRBV2; d_call: TRBD2; j_call: TRBJ2-7
cdr3_nt: TGCGCCAGCAGTCCGGACCAGCCAGGGTCACCCCTCCACTTT; cdr3_aa: CASSPDQPGSPLHF; clone_size: -; v_call: TRBV5-1; d_call: -; j_call: TRBJ1-6
cdr3_nt: TGCGCCAGCAGCCTACGGTCTGGGAGGAATGAGCAGTTCTTC; cdr3_aa: CASSLRSGRNEQFF; clone_size: once; v_call: TRBV4-1; d_call: -; j_call: TRBJ2-1
cdr3_nt: TGCGCCAGCAGCTTGGAGGCGGGGCAGCCCCAGCATTTT; cdr3_aa: CASSLEAGQPQHF; clone_size: -; v_call: TRBV5-1; d_call: -; j_call: TRBJ1-5
cdr3_nt: TGTGCCAGCAGCTTATTCCGGGGTGAGACCCAGTACTTC; cdr3_aa: CASSLFRGETQYF; clone_size: -; v_call: TRBV5-6; d_call: -; j_call: TRBJ2-5
cdr3_nt: TGTGCCAGCAGACAGACAGGGGGTCCCACAGATACGCAGTATTTT; cdr3_aa: CASRQTGGPTDTQYF; clone_size: -; v_call: TRBV6-6; d_call: TRBD1; j_call: TRBJ2-3
cdr3_nt: TGTGCCAGTAGTCCACGGGACAGGGCCCACTACGAGCAGTACTTC; cdr3_aa: CASSPRDRAHYEQYF; clone_size: -; v_call: TRBV19; d_call: TRBD1; j_call: TRBJ2-7
cdr3_nt: TGTGCCAGCAGTTTATGGTTACAGGGCGCCGGGGAGCTGTTTTTT; cdr3_aa: CASSLWLQGAGELFF; clone_size: -; v_call: TRBV27; d_call: -; j_call: TRBJ2-2
cdr3_nt: TGCAGCGTTGAGACTAGCGGGAGGAATGAGCAGTTCTTC; cdr3_aa: CSVETSGRNEQFF; clone_size: -; v_call: TRBV29-1; d_call: TRBD2; j_call: TRBJ2-1